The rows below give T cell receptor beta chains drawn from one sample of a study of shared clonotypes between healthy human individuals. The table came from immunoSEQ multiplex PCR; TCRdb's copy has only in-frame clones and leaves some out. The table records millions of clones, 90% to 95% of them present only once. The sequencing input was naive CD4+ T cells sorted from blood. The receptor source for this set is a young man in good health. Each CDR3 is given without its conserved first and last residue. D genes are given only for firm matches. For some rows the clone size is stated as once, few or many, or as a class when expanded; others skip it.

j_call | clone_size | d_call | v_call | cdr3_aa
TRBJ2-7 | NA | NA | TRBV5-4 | ASRRDLGYEQY
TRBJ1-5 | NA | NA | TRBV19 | ASSMGRGDQPQH
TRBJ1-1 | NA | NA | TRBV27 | ASRPSRTPNTEAF
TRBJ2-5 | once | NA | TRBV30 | AWGSKTGPETQY
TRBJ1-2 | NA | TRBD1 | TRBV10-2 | ASSYSPGQGGYGYT
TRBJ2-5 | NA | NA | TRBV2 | ASKRGTQETQY
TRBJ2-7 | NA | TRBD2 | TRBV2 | ASNEAGTYEQY
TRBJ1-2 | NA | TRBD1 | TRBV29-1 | SVRTGTGGYT
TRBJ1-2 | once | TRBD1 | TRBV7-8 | ASSLRAGGYGYT
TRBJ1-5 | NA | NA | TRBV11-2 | ASSSDTYQPQH
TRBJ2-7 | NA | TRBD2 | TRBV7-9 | ASSPGLAGITYEQY
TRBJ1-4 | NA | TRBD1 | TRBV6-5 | ASSTGGLGEKLF
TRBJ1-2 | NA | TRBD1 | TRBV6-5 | ASGTGVVTGYT
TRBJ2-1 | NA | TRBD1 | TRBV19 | ASRGTGRFSDNEQF
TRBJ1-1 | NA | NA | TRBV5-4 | ASSLGQGLTEAF
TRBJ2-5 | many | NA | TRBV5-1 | ASSLAGETQY
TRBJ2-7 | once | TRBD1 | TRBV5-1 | ASNPNTGGLDEQY
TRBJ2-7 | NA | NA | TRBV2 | ASGLFSYEQY
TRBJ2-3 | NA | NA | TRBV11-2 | ASSLSGGTDTQY
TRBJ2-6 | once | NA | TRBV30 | AWEGGPSNSGANVLT
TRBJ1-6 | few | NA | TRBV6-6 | ASSYSGGVKNSPLH
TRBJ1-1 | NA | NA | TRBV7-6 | ASSLGENTNTEAF
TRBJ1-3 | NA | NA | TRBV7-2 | ASSYILGNTIY
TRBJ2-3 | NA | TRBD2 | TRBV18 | ASSPPAGGAGDTQY
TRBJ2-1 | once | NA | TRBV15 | ATSLNEGQGTRGEQF